The 8 T cell receptor beta chains below were found in one sample sequenced in a study of beta chain features in type 1 diabetes. The authors reverse transcribed all of the isolated RNA, so sequencing captured expressed TCRB transcripts. Sequencing was performed with immunoSEQ multiplex PCR; in TCRdb, only in-frame clones are kept and a portion is missing. This sample has just over 600,000 clones, with 15% found just once. The sequencing input was naive CD4+ T cells from blood. The receptor source for this set is a man younger than 35 in good health.

The chain joins TRBV28 to TRBJ1-2, with 7 bases fitting TRBD1. This CDR3 contains 12 residues. V lost 7 bases, J lost 5 bases, and 4 bases stayed unmatched. CDR1 MDHEN and CDR2 SYDVKM come from the germline V gene. This CDR3 reads CASTMGQYGYTF. The CDR3, as DNA: TGTGCCAGCACCATGGGACAGTATGGCTACACCTTC.

This clone turned up a few times. This chain uses TRBV18 with TRBJ1-4, with D uncertain. V shed 1 base and J shed 2 bases, with 11 bases lying between them. This CDR3 region has 16 residues. CDR1 and CDR2 from the germline V gene are KGHSH and LQKENI. The CDR3 region has the DNA TGTGCCAGCTCACCACGGGAAACAGAGACTAATGAAAAACTGTTTTTT. Translated: CASSPRETETNEKLFF.

The CDR3 coding sequence is TGTGCCAGCAGCCCTAGCGGGAATAATGAAAAACTGTTTTTT. It codes for CASSPSGNNEKLFF. The V gene is TRBV5-4, the J gene TRBJ1-4; no clear D. Germline CDR1 reads SGHNT; CDR2 reads YYREEE (reference sequence). This CDR3 contains 14 residues. Trimming took 4 bases from V and 4 from J, leaving 11 bases between them.

J is TRBJ1-4 and V is TRBV7-9; D unresolved. This CDR3 comprises 13 residues. Trimming took off 2 bases at V and 5 bases at J, with 6 bases between the two ends. From germline, CDR1 is SEHNR and CDR2 FQNEAQ (reference sequence). The CDR3 region is CASSLSRNEKLFF. The DNA for the CDR3 is TGTGCCAGCAGCTTATCCAGAAATGAAAAACTGTTTTTT.

The chain combines TRBV27 with TRBJ1-2; tentatively, D is TRBD1 (6 bases). CDR3 length equals 14 residues. Germline CDR1 is MNHEY and CDR2 is SMNVEV (reference sequence). The ends were cut back, 3 bases at V and 7 bases at J, with 15 bases in the middle. The CDR3 reads CASSFHGQNSGYTF. The CDR3 DNA is TGTGCCAGCAGTTTCCATGGACAGAATAGTGGCTACACCTTC.

This clone was seen a few times. The V call is TRBV18, the J call TRBJ1-1, with 7 bases fitting TRBD1. The CDR3 spans 16 residues. The ends lost 0 bases at V and 1 base at J; junction bases unmatched: 5. CDR1 and CDR2 (germline): KGHSH, LQKENI. The CDR3 DNA sequence: TGTGCCAGCTCACCACCGAGCACAGGGGCGAACACTGAAGCTTTCTTT. Residues: CASSPPSTGANTEAFF.

Only a few counts were recorded for this clone. Other nucleotide sequences from this sample produce the same CDR3. This sequence joins TRBV5-1 and TRBJ1-5; D is unclear. Trimming removed 0 bases at V and 1 base at J, with 5 bases between. This CDR3 is built from 14 residues. Per germline, CDR1 SGHRS and CDR2 YFSETQ. The CDR3 nucleotides read TGCGCCAGCAGCTTGGGGCAGAGCAATCAGCCCCAGCATTTT. It encodes CASSLGQSNQPQHF.

The rearrangement links TRBV19 to TRBJ1-5; D unclear. The germline V gene encodes CDR1 LNHDA and CDR2 SQIVND (reference sequence). V lost 0 bases and J 4 bases, leaving 19 bases between the germline ends. This CDR3 has 18 residues. DNA for the CDR3: TGTGCCAGTAGTATAGAGAACCGGGCTGGCCGGTTGAATCAGCCCCAGCATTTT. This translates into CASSIENRAGRLNQPQHF. The variable domain in full, completed from reference TRBV19 and TRBJ1-5, reads DGGITQSPKYLFRKEGQNVTLSCEQNLNHDAMYWYRQDPGQGLRLIYYSQIVNDFQKGDIAEGYSVSREKKESFPLTVTSAQKNPTAFYLCASSIENRAGRLNQPQHFGDGTRLSIL.